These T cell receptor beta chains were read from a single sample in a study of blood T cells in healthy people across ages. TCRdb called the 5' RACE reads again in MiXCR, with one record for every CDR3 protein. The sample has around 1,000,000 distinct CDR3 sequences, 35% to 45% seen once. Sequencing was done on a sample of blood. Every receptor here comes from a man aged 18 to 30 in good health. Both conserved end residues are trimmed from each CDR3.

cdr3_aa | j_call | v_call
SVNQGASSYNEQF | TRBJ2-1 | TRBV29-1
AAEGTDTQY | TRBJ2-3 | TRBV7-9
ASSGQRTYNEQF | TRBJ2-1 | TRBV3-1
ASSMDSSIQY | TRBJ2-4 | TRBV7-2
ASSLGRKGGTEAF | TRBJ1-1 | TRBV7-6
ASSADRLDTEAF | TRBJ1-1 | TRBV11-1
ASSEFYRTGSSTDTQY | TRBJ2-3 | TRBV2
SAGRTEQETQY | TRBJ2-5 | TRBV20-1
ASSLGPKGLGNQPQH | TRBJ1-5 | TRBV12-3/TRBV12-4
ASSLGLAAGPSYNEQF | TRBJ2-1 | TRBV5-1
ATSGSATNEKLF | TRBJ1-4 | TRBV6-5
ASSLAVRQTNEKLF | TRBJ1-4 | TRBV5-1
ASSPGTSGVKF | TRBJ2-1 | TRBV19
ASSLSGASSYNEQF | TRBJ2-1 | TRBV7-3
ATSDYSFGGMSYNEQF | TRBJ2-1 | TRBV24-1
AWTRISEAF | TRBJ1-1 | TRBV30
ASSPQGLYGQPQH | TRBJ1-5 | TRBV4-1
SSTAPMSNTEAF | TRBJ1-1 | TRBV20-1
ASSVLRGEWAGELF | TRBJ2-2 | TRBV4-3
ASSYARGQGHEQY | TRBJ2-7 | TRBV6-2/TRBV6-3
SARPQGALGYT | TRBJ1-2 | TRBV20-1
ASRAMKQGERQY | TRBJ2-5 | TRBV6-1
ASNVVESGKYNEQF | TRBJ2-1 | TRBV9
ASSPQGSIQY | TRBJ2-7 | TRBV12-3/TRBV12-4
ASSLDPGELF | TRBJ2-2 | TRBV7-3
ASKSLQNNQPQH | TRBJ1-5 | TRBV2
ASSYGTGLAQY | TRBJ2-7 | TRBV28
ASRPQGSNQPQH | TRBJ1-5 | TRBV6-2/TRBV6-3
ASRGLAGSTDTQY | TRBJ2-3 | TRBV2
ASSFPSGVYNEQF | TRBJ2-1 | TRBV12-3/TRBV12-4
ASSQGPGGIYGYT | TRBJ1-2 | TRBV3-1